These 26 T cell receptor beta chains originate from one sample sequenced in a study of shared clonotypes between healthy human individuals. Repertoires were generated with immunoSEQ multiplex PCR, while TCRdb's copy carries only in-frame clones and drops some. The sample lists approximately 2,000,000 clones; 90% to 95% were seen once. CD8 cells classed as naive were CD45RO-negative and positively selected for CCR7, excluding terminally differentiated effector memory CD45RA+ cells. Sequencing input: naive CD8+ T cells from PBMCs. The receptors originated from a man aged 18 to 35 in good health. Some clones in this sample may be carry-over from other donors' samples.

As to this clone: At the DNA level, this CDR3 is encoded by other sequences in the same sample as well. V gene TRBV27 combines with J gene TRBJ2-7, with D perhaps matching TRBD1 (6 bases). The CDR3 extends over 14 amino acids. The germline V gene encodes CDR1 MNHEY and CDR2 SMNVEV (reference sequence). V shed 2 bases and J shed 0 bases, with 8 bases lying between them. DNA for the CDR3: TGTGCCAGCAGTTTAACAGGGAGCTCCTACGAGCAGTACTTC. This gives the protein CASSLTGSSYEQYF.

The gene calls are TRBV28 and TRBJ2-7; D is uncertain. The V gene lost 2 bases and the J gene lost 2 bases, with 13 bases spanning the gap. Germline CDR1 is MDHEN and CDR2 is SYDVKM. This CDR3 contains 15 residues. The CDR3 reads CASSLSTQVPYEQYF. The CDR3 DNA reads as TGTGCCAGCAGTTTAAGTACTCAGGTCCCCTACGAGCAGTACTTC.

As for this clone: Other DNA variants within this sample encode the same CDR3. The chain employs TRBV28 and TRBJ1-1; D possibly corresponds to TRBD1 (5 bases). CDR1 and CDR2 (germline): MDHEN, SYDVKM. The V and J ends lost 4 bases and 4 bases respectively, with 7 bases between them. The CDR3 covers 12 residues. CDR3 protein: CASSSGGTEAFF. CDR3 sequence (DNA): TGTGCCAGCAGTTCGGGGGGCACTGAAGCTTTCTTT.

This chain links TRBV2 with TRBJ2-1, with TRBD2 matching over 7 bases. Trimming cost V 2 bases and J 0 bases; bases outside gene matches: 1. The germline CDR1 and CDR2 sequences are SNHLY and FYNNEI. The CDR3 has 15 residues. The CDR3 sequence is CASSETGGSYNEQFF. The DNA for the CDR3 is TGTGCCAGCAGTGAAACGGGGGGCTCCTACAATGAGCAGTTCTTC.

V gene TRBV7-9 combines with J gene TRBJ2-1; TRBD2 aligns across 10 bases. The germline CDR1 and CDR2 sequences are SEHNR and FQNEAQ (reference sequence). Trimming took 11 bases from V and 8 from J; bases not matched to a gene: 9. The CDR3 loop spans 13 amino acids. CDR3 sequence reads: CAPTPAGGDEQFF. For the CDR3, the DNA is TGTGCCCCCACCCCAGCGGGAGGGGATGAGCAGTTCTTC. Looking up the rest from reference TRBV7-9 and TRBJ2-1 gives the full variable domain: DTGVSQNPRHKITKRGQNVTFRCDPISEHNRLYWYRQTLGQGPEFLTYFQNEAQLEKSRLLSDRFSAERPKGSFSTLEIQRTEQGDSAMYLCAPTPAGGDEQFFGPGTRLTVL.

The CDR3 DNA sequence: TGTGCCAGCAGCTTATCGTTCGGAGCCGGAAATGAGCAGTTCTTC. Translating gives CASSLSFGAGNEQFF. The chain has TRBV7-3 and TRBJ2-1; the D is unclear. V dropped 2 bases and J dropped 7 bases, with 15 bases sitting between them. CDR1 and CDR2 from the germline V gene are SGHTA and FQGTGA. CDR3 length: 15 amino acids.

This clone was picked up one time. V gene TRBV28 combines with J gene TRBJ2-3; TRBD2 aligns across 10 bases. The trim removed 6 bases at V and 0 bases at J, leaving 9 bases unmatched. The CDR3 is 17 residues long. The germline V gene encodes CDR1 MDHEN and CDR2 SYDVKM. CDR3 coding DNA: TGTGCCAGCAGACCCTGGACTAGCGGAAGGAGCACAGATACGCAGTATTTT. It specifies CASRPWTSGRSTDTQYF.

This chain uses TRBV9 with TRBJ2-6; D not certain. This CDR3 region has 20 residues. The germline V gene has CDR1 SGDLS and CDR2 YYNGEE. Trimming pared 7 bases from V and 4 bases from J, leaving 30 bases between. CDR3 in amino acids: CASGSTWQAISLGGANVLTF. The DNA of the CDR3 is TGTGCCAGCGGTTCCACATGGCAGGCCATCTCCTTGGGGGGGGCCAACGTCCTGACTTTC.

J is TRBJ2-3 and V is TRBV7-2; 7 bases map to TRBD2. The CDR3 loop spans 15 amino acids. In germline, CDR1 is SGHTA, CDR2 FQGNSA. V was clipped by 1 base and J by 5 bases; unmatched bases: 6. In nucleotides, the CDR3 is TGTGCCAGCAGCTTAGTAATGGCGGGAGAAGATACGCAGTATTTT. It specifies CASSLVMAGEDTQYF.

V and J are TRBV29-1 and TRBJ2-1, with D tentatively TRBD1 or TRBD2 (6 bases each). The CDR3 totals 12 residues. Trimming took off 6 bases at V and 10 bases at J, with 16 bases between the two ends. CDR1 SQVTM and CDR2 ANQGSEA come from the germline V gene. For the CDR3, the DNA is TGCAGCGTCGCGGTAATGGGGGGCGAGCAGTTCTTC. Its translation is CSVAVMGGEQFF.

The chain joins TRBV13 to TRBJ2-7; 7 bases map to TRBD2. With V trimmed by 5 bases and J by 1 base, 5 bases remained unmatched. The CDR3 totals 14 residues. Germline CDR1 reads PRHDT; CDR2 reads FYEKMQ (reference sequence). The CDR3 loop reads CASSRREASYEQYF. In DNA form, the CDR3 reads TGTGCCAGCAGCCGACGGGAGGCTTCCTACGAGCAGTACTTC.

The chain links TRBV28 to TRBJ2-1, with a tentative D call TRBD2 (6 bases). From germline, CDR1 is MDHEN and CDR2 SYDVKM. Trimming removed 3 bases at V and 7 bases at J, with 16 bases between. CDR3 length equals 15 residues. In nucleotides, the CDR3 is TGTGCCAGCAGTTTTTTAGGGACTTGGGGAAATGAGCAGTTCTTC. This gives the protein CASSFLGTWGNEQFF.

V is TRBV5-1 and J is TRBJ2-3; 7 bases match TRBD2. Germline V gene lookup returns CDR1 SGHRS and CDR2 YFSETQ. The trim removed 3 bases at V and 4 bases at J, leaving 11 bases unmatched. The CDR3 loop spans 16 amino acids. DNA of the CDR3: TGCGCCAGCAGCTCTCCTGGGACGGGAGGCGCAGATACGCAGTATTTT. This codes for CASSSPGTGGADTQYF.

The chain employs TRBV19 and TRBJ1-5; perhaps TRBD1 as D (5 bases). Germline V lookup: CDR1 LNHDA, CDR2 SQIVND (reference sequence). V dropped 6 bases and J dropped 6 bases, with 15 bases sitting between them. The CDR3 length is 14 residues. The CDR3 sequence: CASRSRVGRQPQHF. The CDR3 DNA reads TGTGCCAGTAGGAGCAGGGTCGGTCGTCAGCCCCAGCATTTT.

The rearrangement links TRBV19 to TRBJ1-1, with a weak D call TRBD1 (6 bases). V lost 7 bases to trimming and J lost 1 base, with 16 bases between them. This CDR3 comprises 15 residues. Germline V gene data show CDR1 as LNHDA and CDR2 as SQIVND (reference sequence). CDR3 nucleotides: TGTGCCAGTACCCCAGGGGTTGAGGAGAACACTGAAGCTTTCTTT. It translates to CASTPGVEENTEAFF.

V and J are TRBV15 and TRBJ1-2, with D possibly matching TRBD1 (6 bases). Per germline, CDR1 LNHNV and CDR2 YYDKDF (reference sequence). V lost 3 bases, J lost 0 bases, and 8 bases lay in between. The length of the CDR3 is 14 residues. CDR3 region: CATSRRGTNYGYTF. In DNA form, the CDR3 reads TGTGCCACCAGCAGGAGGGGGACTAACTATGGCTACACCTTC. Full variable domain (missing parts from reference TRBV15 and TRBJ1-2): DAMVIQNPRYQVTQFGKPVTLSCSQTLNHNVMYWYQQKSSQAPKLLFHYYDKDFNNEADTPDNFQSRRPNTSFCFLDIRSPGLGDTAMYLCATSRRGTNYGYTFGSGTRLTVV.

The gene calls are TRBV5-1 and TRBJ1-2, with D possibly TRBD1 on 5 matching bases. The germline V and J ends were trimmed by 6 bases and 2 bases, with 14 bases remaining between them. Looked up from germline, CDR1 is SGHRS and CDR2 is YFSETQ. This CDR3 comprises 14 residues. CDR3 nucleotide sequence: TGCGCCAGCAAAGGGGAAGGGTTAAACTATGGCTACACCTTC. Translation: CASKGEGLNYGYTF.

V is TRBV9 and J is TRBJ2-2; 7 nucleotides agree with TRBD1. The germline CDR1 and CDR2 sequences are SGDLS and YYNGEE. The junction had 11 bases not matched to a gene; V was cut back by 5 bases and J by 4 bases. This CDR3 spans 16 amino acids. The CDR3 sequence: CASSGQRQGGTGELFF. The DNA for the CDR3 is TGTGCCAGCAGTGGACAGAGACAGGGTGGCACCGGGGAGCTGTTTTTT.

The V gene is TRBV7-9, the J gene TRBJ2-7, with 8 bases fitting TRBD1. V gave up 5 bases and J gave up 7 bases; unmatched junction bases: 19. Germline V gives CDR1 SEHNR, CDR2 FQNEAQ (reference sequence). The CDR3 length is 17 residues. Written as DNA, the CDR3 is TGTGCCAGCAGCCCAAAACAAACCTCAGGGGGCGGACGGGAGCAGTACTTC. It is translated as CASSPKQTSGGGREQYF.

The V and J genes are TRBV9 and TRBJ2-2; D possibly corresponds to TRBD2 (5 bases). Per germline, CDR1 SGDLS and CDR2 YYNGEE. The ends were cut back, 2 bases at V and 5 bases at J, with 16 bases in the middle. The CDR3 sequence is 16 residues long. CDR3 loop: CASSVRTEVITGELFF. CDR3 sequence (DNA): TGTGCCAGCAGCGTGCGGACGGAGGTGATTACCGGGGAGCTGTTTTTT.

The rearrangement uses TRBV5-6 and TRBJ2-1; 7 bases map to TRBD2. The CDR3 spans 16 residues. The germline V gene encodes CDR1 SGHDT and CDR2 YYEEEE. After removal of 4 bases from V and 6 bases from J, the junction contained 13 bases not matched to a gene. CDR3 residues: CASSPTGGGPLNEQFF. CDR3 in DNA: TGTGCCAGCAGCCCTACCGGGGGAGGGCCCCTCAATGAGCAGTTCTTC.

The chain has TRBV5-1 and TRBJ2-2; 10 bases align to TRBD1. The CDR3 sequence is 15 residues long. With 4 bases clipped from V and 6 bases from J, the junction kept 6 bases outside the gene matches. Germline V gene lookup returns CDR1 SGHRS and CDR2 YFSETQ. The CDR3 DNA follows: TGCGCCAGCAGCGTACGACAGGGGGCGCCCGGGGAGCTGTTTTTT. It yields the protein CASSVRQGAPGELFF.

The chain carries TRBV28 and TRBJ1-6; 8 positions match TRBD1. The junction had 0 bases not matched to a gene; V was cut back by 7 bases and J by 7 bases. The CDR3 covers 12 residues. Germline-derived CDR1 and CDR2 are MDHEN and SYDVKM. The CDR3 DNA is TGTGCCAGCAACAGGGGGAATTCACCCCTCCACTTT. As protein: CASNRGNSPLHF.

Here the CDR3 reads CASRVRDSYEQYF. CDR3 bases: TGTGCCAGCAGGGTCAGGGATTCCTACGAGCAGTACTTC. This chain uses TRBV6-1 with TRBJ2-7; TRBD1 is a possible D gene (5 bases). CDR1 is MNHNS and CDR2 is SASEGT in the germline V gene. The CDR3 runs 13 residues. V was trimmed by 6 bases and J by 1 base, leaving 10 bases between them.

The rearrangement joins TRBV15 to TRBJ1-3, with D hard to call. V was cut by 0 bases and J by 0 bases, with 15 bases left in between. This CDR3 is 18 amino acids long. Germline values: CDR1 LNHNV, CDR2 YYDKDF (reference sequence). CDR3 DNA sequence: TGTGCCACCAGCAGAGATTGGGCTCCTAGCGCCTCTGGAAACACCATATATTTT. Translating gives CATSRDWAPSASGNTIYF. Complete variable domain (other parts from reference TRBV15 and TRBJ1-3): DAMVIQNPRYQVTQFGKPVTLSCSQTLNHNVMYWYQQKSSQAPKLLFHYYDKDFNNEADTPDNFQSRRPNTSFCFLDIRSPGLGDTAMYLCATSRDWAPSASGNTIYFGEGSWLTVV.

The CDR3 sequence is CASSWGRDRFSYEQYF. CDR3 nucleotides: TGTGCCAGCAGCTGGGGCCGGGACAGATTCTCCTACGAGCAGTACTTC. The V call is TRBV5-5, the J call TRBJ2-7; 7 bases align to TRBD1. Trimming at V came to 3 bases and at J to 0 bases, leaving 9 bases not matched to a gene. The CDR3 runs to 16 residues. Germline V CDR1 and CDR2: SGHKS, YYEKEE (reference sequence).